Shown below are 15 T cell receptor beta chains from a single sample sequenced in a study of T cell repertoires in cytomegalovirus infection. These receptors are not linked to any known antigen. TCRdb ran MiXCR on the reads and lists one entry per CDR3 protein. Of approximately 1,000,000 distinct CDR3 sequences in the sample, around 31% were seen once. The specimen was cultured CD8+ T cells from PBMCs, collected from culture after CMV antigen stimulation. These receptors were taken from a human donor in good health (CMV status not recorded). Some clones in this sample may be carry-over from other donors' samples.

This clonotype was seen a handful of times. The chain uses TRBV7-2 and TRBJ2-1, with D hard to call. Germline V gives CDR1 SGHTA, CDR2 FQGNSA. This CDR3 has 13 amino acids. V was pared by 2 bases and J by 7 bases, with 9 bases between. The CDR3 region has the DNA TGTGCCAGCAGCTTAATGTTTGGGAATGAGCAGTTCTTC. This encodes CASSLMFGNEQFF. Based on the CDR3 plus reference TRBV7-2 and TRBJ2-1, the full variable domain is GAGVSQSPSNKVTEKGKDVELRCDPISGHTALYWYRQSLGQGLEFLIYFQGNSAPDKSGLPSDRFSAERTGGSVSTLTIQRTQQEDSAVYLCASSLMFGNEQFFGPGTRLTVL.

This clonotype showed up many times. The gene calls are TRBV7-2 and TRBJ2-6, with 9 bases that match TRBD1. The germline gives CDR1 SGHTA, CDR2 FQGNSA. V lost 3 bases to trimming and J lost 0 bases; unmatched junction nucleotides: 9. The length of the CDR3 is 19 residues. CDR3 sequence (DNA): TGTGCCAGCAGCTTGAGTCCGGGACAGGGCTTCTCTGGGGCCAACGTCCTGACTTTC. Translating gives CASSLSPGQGFSGANVLTF.

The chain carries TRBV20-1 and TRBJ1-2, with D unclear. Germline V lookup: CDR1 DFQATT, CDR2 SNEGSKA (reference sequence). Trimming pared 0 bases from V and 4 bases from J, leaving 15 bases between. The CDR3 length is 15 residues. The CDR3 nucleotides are TGCAGTGCTAGAGATGAAGGGTACCTCGGCTATGGCTACACCTTC. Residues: CSARDEGYLGYGYTF.

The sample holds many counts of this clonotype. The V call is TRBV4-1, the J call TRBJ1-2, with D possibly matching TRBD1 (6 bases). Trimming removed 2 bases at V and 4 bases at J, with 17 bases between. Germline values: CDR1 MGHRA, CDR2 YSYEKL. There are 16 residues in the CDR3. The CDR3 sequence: CASSQHDYGGLYGYTF. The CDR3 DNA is TGCGCCAGCAGCCAACATGATTACGGGGGGCTCTATGGCTACACCTTC.

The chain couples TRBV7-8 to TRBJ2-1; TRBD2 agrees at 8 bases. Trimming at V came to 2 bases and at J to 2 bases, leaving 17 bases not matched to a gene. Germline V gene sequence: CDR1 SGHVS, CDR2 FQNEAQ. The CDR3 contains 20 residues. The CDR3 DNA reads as TGTGCCAGCAGCTTAAGAACGGAAAGTAGCGGGGACCCTCCCTACAATGAGCAGTTCTTC. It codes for CASSLRTESSGDPPYNEQFF.

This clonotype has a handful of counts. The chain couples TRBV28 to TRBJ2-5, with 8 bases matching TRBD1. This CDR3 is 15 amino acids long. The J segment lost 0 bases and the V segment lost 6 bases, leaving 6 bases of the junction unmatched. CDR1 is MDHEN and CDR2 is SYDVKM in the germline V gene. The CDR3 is CASSTGGLDQETQYF. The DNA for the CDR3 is TGTGCCAGCAGCACAGGGGGGCTTGACCAAGAGACCCAGTACTTC.

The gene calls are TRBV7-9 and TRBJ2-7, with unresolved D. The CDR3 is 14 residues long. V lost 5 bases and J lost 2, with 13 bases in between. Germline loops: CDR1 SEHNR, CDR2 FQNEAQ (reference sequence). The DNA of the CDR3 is TGTGCCAGCAGCATAAGGGTGTCACCCTACGAGCAGTACTTC. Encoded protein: CASSIRVSPYEQYF.

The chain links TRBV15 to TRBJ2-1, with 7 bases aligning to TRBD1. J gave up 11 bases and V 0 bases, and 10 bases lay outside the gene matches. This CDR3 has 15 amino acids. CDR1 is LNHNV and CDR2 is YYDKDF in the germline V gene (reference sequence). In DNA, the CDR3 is TGTGCCACCAGCAGAGATCTTGGGACAGAGGGGAAGCAGTTCTTC. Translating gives CATSRDLGTEGKQFF. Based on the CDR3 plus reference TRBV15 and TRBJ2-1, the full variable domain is DAMVIQNPRYQVTQFGKPVTLSCSQTLNHNVMYWYQQKSSQAPKLLFHYYDKDFNNEADTPDNFQSRRPNTSFCFLDIRSPGLGDTAMYLCATSRDLGTEGKQFFGPGTRLTVL.

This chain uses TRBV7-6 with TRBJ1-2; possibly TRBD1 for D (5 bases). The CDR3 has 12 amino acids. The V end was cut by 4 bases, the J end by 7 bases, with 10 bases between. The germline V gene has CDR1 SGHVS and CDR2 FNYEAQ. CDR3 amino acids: CASSSSGIGYTF. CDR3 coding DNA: TGTGCCAGCAGCTCCTCAGGGATTGGCTACACCTTC.

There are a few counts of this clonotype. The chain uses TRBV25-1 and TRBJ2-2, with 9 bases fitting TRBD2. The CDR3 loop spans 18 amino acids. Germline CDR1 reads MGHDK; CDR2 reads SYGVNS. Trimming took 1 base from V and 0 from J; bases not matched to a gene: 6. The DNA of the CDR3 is TGTGCCAGCAGTGAATTACGCGGGGGGGCTCCGAACACCGGGGAGCTGTTTTTT. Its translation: CASSELRGGAPNTGELFF.

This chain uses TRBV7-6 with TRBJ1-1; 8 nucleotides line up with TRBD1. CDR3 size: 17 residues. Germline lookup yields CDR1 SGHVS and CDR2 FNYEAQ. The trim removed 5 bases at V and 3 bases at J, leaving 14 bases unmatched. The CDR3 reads CASSGPQGAIQDTEAFF. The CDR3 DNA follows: TGTGCCAGCAGCGGCCCCCAGGGGGCTATTCAAGACACTGAAGCTTTCTTT.

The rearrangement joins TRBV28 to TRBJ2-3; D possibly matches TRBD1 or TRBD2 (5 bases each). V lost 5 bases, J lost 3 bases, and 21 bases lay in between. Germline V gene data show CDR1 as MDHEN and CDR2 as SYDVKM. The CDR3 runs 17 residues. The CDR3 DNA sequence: TGTGCCAGCAGTACCTCCCCTATTTCAGGGAGAACAGATACGCAGTATTTT. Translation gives CASSTSPISGRTDTQYF.

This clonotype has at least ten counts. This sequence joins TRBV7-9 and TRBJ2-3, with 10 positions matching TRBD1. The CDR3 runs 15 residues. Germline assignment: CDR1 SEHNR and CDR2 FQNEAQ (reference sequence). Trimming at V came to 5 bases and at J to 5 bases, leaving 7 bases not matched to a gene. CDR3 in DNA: TGTGCCAGCAGCCACAGACAGGGGGCCAGAGATACGCAGTATTTT. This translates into CASSHRQGARDTQYF.

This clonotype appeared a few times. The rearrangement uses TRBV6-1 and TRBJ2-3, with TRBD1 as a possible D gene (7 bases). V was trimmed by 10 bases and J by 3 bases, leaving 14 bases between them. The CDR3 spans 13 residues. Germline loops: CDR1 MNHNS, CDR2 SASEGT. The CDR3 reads CATSPGGTDTQYF. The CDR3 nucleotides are TGTGCCACCTCCCCAGGGGGGACAGATACGCAGTATTTT.

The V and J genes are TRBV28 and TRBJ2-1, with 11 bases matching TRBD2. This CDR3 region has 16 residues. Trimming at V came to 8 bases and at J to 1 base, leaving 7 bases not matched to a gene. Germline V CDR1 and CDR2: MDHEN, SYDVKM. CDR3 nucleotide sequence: TGTGCCAGCGGTCGACTAGCGGGGAATTCCTACAATGAGCAGTTCTTC. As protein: CASGRLAGNSYNEQFF.